Shown below are 11 T cell receptor beta chains from a single sample sequenced in a study of blood T cells in healthy people across ages (dated by TCRdb to the mid-2010s). The receptor library was made with 5' RACE. TCRdb shows the sequencer as Illumina HiSeq 2500. A second about 7 to 12 cycle PCR used a sample-barcoded 5' primer and a J-beta primer mix. TCRdb reprocessing: public reads trimmed at Q25 with fastp, clones called with MiXCR, in-frame beta chains kept. One record per CDR3 amino acid sequence lists the most common genes and DNA. Counted in this sample were around 1,500,000 distinct CDR3 sequences; 42% of them appeared once. Together, the top ten hold approximately 7.9% of the sample. The sequencing sample was made of blood. These receptors all stem from a young woman in good health.

This clonotype was recorded a few times. The CDR3 spells CASSSQAGVGTDTQYF. CDR3 nucleotide sequence: TGTGCCAGCAGCTCCCAAGCGGGAGTCGGCACAGATACGCAGTATTTT. The V and J genes are TRBV7-2 and TRBJ2-3; 8 bases match TRBD2. Germline V gene lookup returns CDR1 SGHTA and CDR2 FQGNSA. J lost 1 base, V lost 4 bases, and 7 bases had no gene match. The CDR3 contains 16 residues.

This clonotype was seen only a few times. The chain links TRBV2 to TRBJ2-7; D remains ambiguous. The CDR3 has 14 amino acids. The V gene's germline CDR1 is SNHLY and CDR2 FYNNEI. With 4 bases removed from V and 0 bases from J, the gap between germline ends came to 10 bases. The CDR3, as DNA: TGTGCCAGCAGTGTGTTGGCGGCCTCCTACGAGCAGTACTTC. It specifies CASSVLAASYEQYF. Full variable domain (rest looked up from reference TRBV2 and TRBJ2-7): EPEVTQTPSHQVTQMGQEVILRCVPISNHLYFYWYRQILGQKVEFLVSFYNNEISEKSEIFDDQFSVERPDGSNFTLKIRSTKLEDSAMYFCASSVLAASYEQYFGPGTRLTVT.

This chain joins TRBV2 and TRBJ2-5; D is ambiguous. V dropped 4 bases and J dropped 4 bases, with 7 bases sitting between them. Germline assignment: CDR1 SNHLY and CDR2 FYNNEI. This CDR3 spans 12 amino acids. This CDR3 reads CASSVVLETQYF. CDR3 bases: TGTGCCAGCAGTGTGGTCCTAGAGACCCAGTACTTC.

The chain is built from TRBV5-1 and TRBJ2-5; TRBD2 might be the D (7 bases). The CDR3 is 15 amino acids. Trimming cost V 7 bases and J 2 bases, with 18 bases left between them. The germline CDR1 and CDR2 sequences are SGHRS and YFSETQ. In DNA, the CDR3 is TGCGCCAGCTACCTGAGTGGGAGGGGGCAAGAGACCCAGTACTTC. Protein: CASYLSGRGQETQYF.

V gene TRBV5-1 combines with J gene TRBJ2-5, with D perhaps assigned TRBD1 or TRBD2 (5 bases each). V was cut by 4 bases and J by 4 bases, with 14 bases left in between. The CDR3 spans 14 residues. CDR1 and CDR2 (germline): SGHRS, YFSETQ. The CDR3 DNA is TGCGCCAGCAGCCGAGAGGGGAGCCGAGAGACCCAGTACTTC. This sequence encodes CASSREGSRETQYF.

The rearrangement joins TRBV2 to TRBJ1-2, with D uncertain. Trimming shortened V by 2 bases and J by 1 base, and 5 bases separated the two germline ends. Germline V gives CDR1 SNHLY, CDR2 FYNNEI. The CDR3 consists of 13 residues. CDR3 amino acids: CASSESLNYGYTF. The CDR3 coding sequence is TGTGCCAGCAGTGAATCGCTTAACTATGGCTACACCTTC. The full variable domain, its missing parts supplied by reference TRBV2 and TRBJ1-2, is EPEVTQTPSHQVTQMGQEVILRCVPISNHLYFYWYRQILGQKVEFLVSFYNNEISEKSEIFDDQFSVERPDGSNFTLKIRSTKLEDSAMYFCASSESLNYGYTFGSGTRLTVV.

The genes are TRBV28 and TRBJ1-2; D not certain. The CDR3 loop spans 12 amino acids. CDR1 is MDHEN and CDR2 is SYDVKM in the germline V gene. Trimming shortened V by 7 bases and J by 6 bases, and 12 bases separated the two germline ends. The DNA for the CDR3 is TGTGCCAGCAAAACCGGGTGGGATGGCTACACCTTC. Its protein product is CASKTGWDGYTF.

This chain joins TRBV20-1 and TRBJ1-4; no clear D gene. Trimming stripped 0 bases from V and 4 bases from J, with 15 bases between. There are 16 residues in the CDR3. Germline CDR1 reads DFQATT; CDR2 reads SNEGSKA (reference sequence). For the CDR3, the DNA is TGCAGTGCTAGAGATCCCTGGGCCGGCGATAATGAAAAACTGTTTTTT. It specifies CSARDPWAGDNEKLFF.

This clonotype occurred a few times. The V gene is TRBV4-1, the J gene TRBJ2-7; D perhaps matches TRBD2 (6 bases). This CDR3 comprises 15 residues. Looked up from germline, CDR1 is MGHRA and CDR2 is YSYEKL. The V and J ends lost 0 bases and 4 bases respectively, with 13 bases between them. The CDR3 DNA follows: TGCGCCAGCAGCCAAGAAAGCGCGGGGACGTACGAGCAGTACTTC. It encodes CASSQESAGTYEQYF.

The rearrangement links TRBV7-9 to TRBJ2-1, with TRBD1 matching over 8 bases. CDR1 is SEHNR, CDR2 FQNEAQ, per germline (reference sequence). The CDR3 is 15 amino acids. The junction had 6 bases not matched to a gene; V was cut back by 3 bases and J by 5 bases. CDR3 nucleotide sequence: TGTGCCAGCAGCTTTCAGGGGGCAGGCAACAATGAGCAGTTCTTC. Protein sequence: CASSFQGAGNNEQFF. The complete variable domain, with remaining parts taken from reference TRBV7-9 and TRBJ2-1, reads DTGVSQNPRHKITKRGQNVTFRCDPISEHNRLYWYRQTLGQGPEFLTYFQNEAQLEKSRLLSDRFSAERPKGSFSTLEIQRTEQGDSAMYLCASSFQGAGNNEQFFGPGTRLTVL.

The chain carries TRBV4-1 and TRBJ2-1; a possible D gene is TRBD2 (7 bases). Germline values: CDR1 MGHRA, CDR2 YSYEKL. The CDR3 spans 16 residues. V dropped 2 bases and J dropped 3 bases, with 14 bases sitting between them. The CDR3 region has the DNA TGCGCCAGCAGCCAAAACAACGGGGGGCACTACAATGAGCAGTTCTTC. It is translated as CASSQNNGGHYNEQFF.